Listed here are 25 T cell receptor beta chains from one sample, sequenced in a study of T-cell memory formation after mild COVID-19. In TCRdb, the 5' RACE reads were re-called with MiXCR into one record per CDR3 protein. The data show a few hundred thousand distinct CDR3 sequences, approximately 9% seen once. Sequenced: PBMCs or a T cell subset sorted from them (not recorded which). These receptors were collected from a man aged 18-30 years who had mild COVID-19 (a few samples of this study predate the infection). Cell type and time point are not known.

CDR3 region: CSARDAGGINEQFF. DNA for the CDR3: TGCAGTGCTAGAGATGCGGGGGGAATCAATGAGCAGTTCTTC. The V gene is TRBV20-1, the J gene TRBJ2-1, with 8 bases fitting TRBD2. V was clipped by 0 bases and J by 6 bases; unmatched bases: 4. CDR3 size: 14 residues. CDR1 and CDR2 (germline): DFQATT, SNEGSKA (reference sequence).

Only a few counts were recorded for this clonotype. The chain employs TRBV10-3 and TRBJ1-1, with a possible D match to TRBD1 (5 bases). CDR1 and CDR2 (germline): ENHRY, SYGVKD. Trimming removed 6 bases from V and 8 bases from J, with 13 bases in between. This CDR3 comprises 12 residues. The CDR3 DNA reads TGTGCCATCAGGGAAGGGGTCCGGGAAGCTTTCTTT. Its translation: CAIREGVREAFF.

This clonotype was counted between two and nine times. The chain joins TRBV12-3 or TRBV12-4 to TRBJ2-3; TRBD2 might be the D (5 bases). The CDR3 contains 16 residues. V lost 1 base and J lost 2, with 13 bases in between. CDR3 in amino acids: CASSLGRGGTTDTQYF. Written as DNA, the CDR3 is TGTGCCAGCAGTTTAGGTCGCGGAGGAACCACAGATACGCAGTATTTT.

The table lists this clonotype with many counts. This sequence joins TRBV5-1 and TRBJ2-1, with D possibly being TRBD1 (5 bases). Germline V CDR1 and CDR2: SGHRS, YFSETQ. V was cut by 4 bases and J by 9 bases, with 11 bases left in between. The CDR3 sequence is 12 residues long. CDR3 sequence: CASSASGREQFF. The DNA for the CDR3 is TGCGCCAGCAGCGCGTCAGGGCGTGAGCAGTTCTTC.

This sequence joins TRBV5-1 and TRBJ2-7; possible D gene TRBD1, 6 bases. V gave up 3 bases and J gave up 0 bases, with 16 bases separating them. Germline V lookup: CDR1 SGHRS, CDR2 YFSETQ. There are 16 residues in the CDR3. This chain's CDR3 is CASSSARGWNSYEQYF. In nucleotides, the CDR3 is TGCGCCAGCAGCTCCGCCAGGGGATGGAACTCCTACGAGCAGTACTTC.

This clonotype was seen a few times. The genes are TRBV6-5 and TRBJ2-1; the match to TRBD2 covers 7 bases. The CDR3 sequence is 11 residues long. Trimming took 6 bases from V and 15 from J; bases not matched to a gene: 8. Germline loops: CDR1 MNHEY, CDR2 SVGAGI. The CDR3 spells CASRREGQRFF. CDR3 DNA: TGTGCCAGCAGAAGGGAGGGGCAACGGTTCTTC.

This chain links TRBV20-1 with TRBJ2-3; TRBD2 matches at 9 bases. The CDR3 sequence is 12 residues long. Germline V gene sequence: CDR1 DFQATT, CDR2 SNEGSKA (reference sequence). CDR3 residues: CSLAGSTDTQYF. As DNA, the CDR3 is TGCAGCCTAGCGGGGTCCACAGATACGCAGTATTTT.

J is TRBJ2-5 and V is TRBV12-3 or TRBV12-4, with a possible D match to TRBD1 (6 bases). Trimming removed 3 bases at V and 5 bases at J, with 19 bases between. This CDR3 contains 16 residues. The CDR3 region has the DNA TGTGCCAGCAGTTTTATCGCTATGGGGGCAGGGGAGACCCAGTACTTC. It is translated as CASSFIAMGAGETQYF.

The V gene is TRBV7-2, the J gene TRBJ2-7, with D perhaps matching TRBD2 (5 bases). CDR1 is SGHTA and CDR2 is FQGNSA in the germline V gene. The CDR3 is 11 amino acids. V gave up 6 bases and J gave up 4 bases, with 7 bases separating them. The CDR3 spells CASRLGYEQYF. The CDR3 DNA reads TGTGCCAGCAGACTAGGGTACGAGCAGTACTTC. The entire variable domain, with the rest obtained from reference TRBV7-2 and TRBJ2-7, is as follows: GAGVSQSPSNKVTEKGKDVELRCDPISGHTALYWYRQSLGQGLEFLIYFQGNSAPDKSGLPSDRFSAERTGGSVSTLTIQRTQQEDSAVYLCASRLGYEQYFGPGTRLTVT.

In this sample, this clonotype turned up a few times. The chain combines TRBV7-9 with TRBJ1-2; D is undetermined. With 3 bases removed from V and 6 bases from J, the gap between germline ends came to 14 bases. Germline values: CDR1 SEHNR, CDR2 FQNEAQ (reference sequence). The CDR3 is made up of 14 amino acids. CDR3 protein: CASSLSDGPHGYTF. In DNA, the CDR3 is TGTGCCAGCAGCTTGTCGGACGGACCACATGGCTACACCTTC.

The table lists this clonotype with a few counts. The CDR3, as DNA: TGTGCCAGCAGTTACGCGCAGCTGTATAGCAATCAGCCCCAGCATTTT. Translation gives CASSYAQLYSNQPQHF. The chain links TRBV6-2 or TRBV6-3 to TRBJ1-5; D remains unclear. Trimming took off 2 bases at V and 0 bases at J, with 11 bases between the two ends. CDR3 length equals 16 residues. CDR1 is MNHEY and CDR2 is SVGEGT in the germline V gene.

J is TRBJ1-2 and V is TRBV6-6; the D gene is possibly TRBD1 (5 bases). V was clipped by 2 bases and J by 4 bases, with 17 bases between them. CDR1 and CDR2 from the germline V gene are MNHNY and SVGAGI (reference sequence). The CDR3 spans 16 residues. The CDR3: CASSYIERGDSYGYTF. Here the CDR3 DNA reads TGTGCCAGCAGTTACATTGAACGGGGTGACAGCTATGGCTACACCTTC.

This clonotype showed up many times. The J gene is TRBJ2-1, the V gene TRBV5-1; perhaps TRBD1 as D (5 bases). Germline lookup yields CDR1 SGHRS and CDR2 YFSETQ. Between the trimmed V and J ends, which lost 4 bases and 12 bases, there was a span of 17 bases. The CDR3 runs 13 residues. CDR3 sequence (DNA): TGCGCCAGCAGCGCCGCGCTGGGGCCGTTGCAGTTCTTC. Residues: CASSAALGPLQFF. Full variable domain (outside the CDR3, taken from reference TRBV5-1 and TRBJ2-1): KAGVTQTPRYLIKTRGQQVTLSCSPISGHRSVSWYQQTPGQGLQFLFEYFSETQRNKGNFPGRFSGRQFSNSRSEMNVSTLELGDSALYLCASSAALGPLQFFGPGTRLTVL.

This clonotype has just a few counts. The V and J genes are TRBV10-3 and TRBJ2-7; possibly TRBD2 for D (6 bases). The germline V gene encodes CDR1 ENHRY and CDR2 SYGVKD. The CDR3 has 12 residues. V lost 2 bases and J 7 bases, leaving 9 bases between the germline ends. CDR3 coding DNA: TGTGCCATCAGTGAGAGGGCGGGGGAGCAGTACTTC. This gives the protein CAISERAGEQYF.

At least ten counts were recorded for this clonotype. The V gene is TRBV9, the J gene TRBJ1-2; D is unresolved. V dropped 0 bases and J dropped 5 bases, with 17 bases sitting between them. CDR1 is SGDLS, CDR2 YYNGEE, per germline. The CDR3 contains 16 residues. For the CDR3, the DNA is TGTGCCAGCAGCGTAGAATATCCGGAGGGCCGTTATGGCTACACCTTC. Translating gives CASSVEYPEGRYGYTF.

V and J are TRBV4-1 and TRBJ2-3; D unresolved. Germline V gene lookup returns CDR1 MGHRA and CDR2 YSYEKL. Between the trimmed V and J ends, which lost 0 bases and 0 bases, there was a span of 10 bases. The CDR3 has 16 amino acids. The CDR3 sequence is CASSQEAITSTDTQYF. The CDR3 nucleotides read TGCGCCAGCAGCCAAGAAGCGATCACTAGCACAGATACGCAGTATTTT.

This rearrangement joins TRBV20-1 to TRBJ1-4, with D tentatively TRBD1 (5 bases). The ends were cut back, 1 base at V and 6 bases at J, with 12 bases in the middle. CDR1 is DFQATT, CDR2 SNEGSKA, per germline (reference sequence). The length of the CDR3 is 14 residues. DNA of the CDR3: TGCAGTGCTAGAGGAGCCGGGACTTATGAAAAACTGTTTTTT. Amino acid sequence: CSARGAGTYEKLFF.

V gene TRBV21-1 combines with J gene TRBJ2-5; TRBD1 is the table's D call, not checked against the DNA. TRBV21-1 is flagged as a pseudogene. CDR3 length equals 16 residues. The CDR3 region has the DNA TGTGCCAGCAGCAAAGCCCCGGGACAGAGACAAGAGACCCAGTACTTC. Protein: CASSKAPGQRQETQYF.

In its sample, this clonotype was seen many times. The J gene is TRBJ2-2, the V gene TRBV11-3; 9 bases match TRBD1. J lost 0 bases, V lost 6 bases, and 2 bases had no gene match. The length of the CDR3 is 15 residues. From germline, CDR1 is SGHNT and CDR2 YENEEA. CDR3 sequence: CASSRDRANTGELFF. For the CDR3, the DNA is TGTGCCAGCAGTAGGGACAGGGCGAACACCGGGGAGCTGTTTTTT.

This clonotype showed up just a few times. This rearrangement joins TRBV4-1 to TRBJ2-7; D assignment may be TRBD1 or TRBD2 (5 bases each). The CDR3 is made up of 18 amino acids. Trimming took off 6 bases at V and 2 bases at J, with 26 bases between the two ends. CDR1 MGHRA and CDR2 YSYEKL come from the germline V gene. The CDR3 loop reads CASSLHFRAGRVTYEQYV. The CDR3 DNA follows: TGCGCCAGCAGTCTACACTTTCGAGCAGGGAGAGTAACCTACGAGCAGTACGTC.

This clonotype turned up a few times. The chain employs TRBV7-2 and TRBJ2-1; D is undetermined. Trimming took off 2 bases at V and 4 bases at J, with 12 bases between the two ends. Looked up from germline, CDR1 is SGHTA and CDR2 is FQGNSA. The CDR3 runs 15 residues. The chain's CDR3 is CASSLRREPYNEQFF. CDR3 coding DNA: TGTGCCAGCAGCTTACGCAGAGAACCATACAATGAGCAGTTCTTC.

The genes are TRBV3-1 and TRBJ2-5, with 10 bases aligning to TRBD1. The CDR3 length is 16 residues. V lost 5 bases, J lost 5 bases, and 11 bases stayed unmatched. Germline CDR1 LGHDT, CDR2 YNNKEL (reference sequence). CDR3 bases: TGTGCCAGCAGCGCAACGACAGGGGGCGCCGGGGAGACCCAGTACTTC. Protein: CASSATTGGAGETQYF.

This clonotype was detected only a few times. This sequence joins TRBV5-5 and TRBJ2-2; D is perhaps TRBD1 (5 bases). Trimming took 3 bases from V and 4 from J, leaving 10 bases between them. The CDR3 length is 14 residues. CDR1 SGHKS and CDR2 YYEKEE come from the germline V gene (reference sequence). Written as DNA, the CDR3 is TGTGCCAGCAGCTCCCAGGGTACCACCGGGGAGCTGTTTTTT. It codes for CASSSQGTTGELFF.

J is TRBJ2-5 and V is TRBV12-3 or TRBV12-4; possible D gene TRBD2, 6 bases. Trimming shortened V by 6 bases and J by 0 bases, and 17 bases separated the two germline ends. This CDR3 is 16 amino acids long. CDR3: CASSLGREPYQETQYF. The DNA for the CDR3 is TGTGCCAGCAGCCTGGGGCGGGAACCGTACCAAGAGACCCAGTACTTC.

The chain joins TRBV30 to TRBJ1-4; maybe TRBD1 (6 bases). Trimming took 4 bases from V and 12 from J, leaving 18 bases between them. This CDR3 is 13 amino acids long. CDR1 is GTSNPN, CDR2 SVGIG, per germline (reference sequence). CDR3 nucleotides: TGTGCCTGGACTCGGGGGACATTAGAAGAACTGTTTTTT. This codes for CAWTRGTLEELFF.